These 17 T cell receptor beta chains were all obtained from the same sample, sequenced in a study of OX40 agonist ivuxolimab in advanced cancers. Data came from immunoSEQ multiplex PCR; TCRdb stores just in-frame clones and leaves some out. The data hold just over 90,000 clones, with more than 75% observed a single time. The starting material was CD4+ or CD8+ T cells sorted from blood, obtained in a trial of the OX40 agonist ivuxolimab. The source is an adult with an advanced solid tumor such as melanoma, head and neck, liver or kidney cancer.

The chain employs TRBV7-2 and TRBJ1-3; no firm D call. The V and J ends lost 3 bases and 0 bases respectively, with 6 bases between them. The CDR3 length is 14 residues. CDR1 is SGHTA, CDR2 FQGNSA, per germline. Here the CDR3 DNA reads TGTGCCAGCAGCTTGGACCACTCTGGAAACACCATATATTTT. It translates to CASSLDHSGNTIYF.

The rearrangement joins TRBV4-1 to TRBJ2-3, with D hard to call. The CDR3 has 15 residues. The V and J ends lost 2 bases and 2 bases respectively, with 11 bases between them. CDR1 and CDR2 (germline): MGHRA, YSYEKL. The CDR3 nucleotides read TGCGCCAGCAGCCAAACGGGTGTGTCCACAGATACGCAGTATTTT. This codes for CASSQTGVSTDTQYF.

The rearrangement links TRBV7-8 to TRBJ1-5; 9 nucleotides line up with TRBD1. V was clipped by 4 bases and J by 6 bases; unmatched bases: 10. The CDR3 covers 16 residues. Germline assignment: CDR1 SGHVS and CDR2 FQNEAQ. The CDR3 DNA reads TGTGCCAGCAGCTCCCGCCGGGACAGGGCGCGTCAGCCCCAGCATTTT. This translates into CASSSRRDRARQPQHF.

This clone was seen only once. The J gene is TRBJ1-1, the V gene TRBV28; D unclear. CDR1 is MDHEN, CDR2 SYDVKM, per germline. This CDR3 has 14 amino acids. V lost 3 bases and J lost 0, with 8 bases in between. For the CDR3, the DNA is TGTGCCAGCAGTTTTGGGGTTATGAACACTGAAGCTTTCTTT. Encoded protein: CASSFGVMNTEAFF. Using reference TRBV28 and TRBJ1-1 for the parts outside the CDR3, the full variable domain is DVKVTQSSRYLVKRTGEKVFLECVQDMDHENMFWYRQDPGLGLRLIYFSYDVKMKEKGDIPEGYSVSREKKERFSLILESASTNQTSMYLCASSFGVMNTEAFFGQGTRLTVV.

This clone was picked up one time. CDR3 coding DNA: TGTGCCATCAGAGAGAACACTGAAGCTTTCTTT. This encodes CAIRENTEAFF. The genes are TRBV10-3 and TRBJ1-1; unclear D gene. Trimming left V 6 bases short and J 1 base short, with 3 bases between. The CDR3 contains 11 residues. Germline V gene data show CDR1 as ENHRY and CDR2 as SYGVKD.

V gene TRBV29-1 combines with J gene TRBJ1-5; D unresolved. Trimming pared 7 bases from V and 3 bases from J, leaving 13 bases between. CDR1 and CDR2 from the germline V gene are SQVTM and ANQGSEA. CDR3 length: 13 residues. CDR3 sequence (DNA): TGCAGCGCTGGATCGGGAAACAATCAGCCCCAGCATTTT. Amino acids: CSAGSGNNQPQHF.

The chain carries TRBV19 and TRBJ2-2, with TRBD2 as a possible D gene (5 bases). The CDR3 length is 14 residues. The germline CDR1 and CDR2 sequences are LNHDA and SQIVND (reference sequence). Deletions cut 2 bases from V and 8 bases from J, with 12 bases between. The CDR3 protein is CASSISGLVGELFF. DNA for the CDR3: TGTGCCAGTAGTATAAGCGGTCTAGTTGGGGAGCTGTTTTTT.

The rearrangement links TRBV7-9 to TRBJ2-4; D may match TRBD1 or TRBD2 (6 bases each). The CDR3 consists of 17 residues. Trimming shortened V by 1 base and J by 0 bases, and 13 bases separated the two germline ends. CDR1 SEHNR and CDR2 FQNEAQ come from the germline V gene (reference sequence). CDR3 bases: TGTGCCAGCAGCTTAGGGCGGGACACAGTAGCCAAAAACATTCAGTACTTC. Amino acids: CASSLGRDTVAKNIQYF.

To note about this clone: This CDR3 is missing its conserved last phenylalanine or tryptophan, likely due to a read error. The DNA is omitted, as the CDR3 cannot be located on it reliably, and the CDR3 follows TCRdb's listing. This sequence joins TRBV6-1 and TRBJ1-2. The germline CDR1 and CDR2 sequences are MNHNS and SASEGT. The CDR3 length equals 13 residues, ends included. CDR3: CASIKLEAARVES.

V usage is TRBV5-1 and J usage is TRBJ2-1, with D possibly called TRBD1 or TRBD2 (6 bases each). V lost 0 bases to trimming and J lost 8 bases, with 12 bases between them. Germline values: CDR1 SGHRS, CDR2 YFSETQ. The CDR3 has 14 amino acids. Here the CDR3 DNA reads TGCGCCAGCAGCTTGGAAGGGGGGTCCTATGAGCAGTTCTTC. Translated, it gives CASSLEGGSYEQFF.

This chain links TRBV19 with TRBJ1-2; D gene unclear. The CDR3 runs to 12 residues. Between the trimmed V and J ends, which lost 0 bases and 4 bases, there was a span of 3 bases. Per the germline V gene, CDR1 is LNHDA and CDR2 is SQIVND (reference sequence). As DNA, the CDR3 is TGTGCCAGTAGTATAGAAGGCTATGGCTACACCTTC. Encoded protein: CASSIEGYGYTF.

The chain uses TRBV20-1 and TRBJ2-7, with D unresolved. V lost 0 bases and J lost 1, with 1 base in between. The germline V gene encodes CDR1 DFQATT and CDR2 SNEGSKA (reference sequence). CDR3 size: 11 residues. The CDR3, as DNA: TGCAGTGCTAGAGAGTCCTACGAGCAGTACTTC. Amino acids: CSARESYEQYF.

The J gene is TRBJ2-5, the V gene TRBV4-3; D call uncertain. The V gene's germline CDR1 is LGHNA and CDR2 YSLEER. This CDR3 contains 17 residues. Trimming shortened V by 1 base and J by 4 bases, and 19 bases separated the two germline ends. The CDR3 bases are TGCGCCAGCAGCCAAGCCCTTTCACCGGTCGTCCGAGAGACCCAGTACTTC. It encodes CASSQALSPVVRETQYF.

The chain combines TRBV5-1 with TRBJ2-1, with D unresolved. V was trimmed by 2 bases and J by 5 bases, leaving 2 bases between them. The CDR3 loop spans 11 amino acids. The germline gives CDR1 SGHRS, CDR2 YFSETQ. This chain's CDR3 is CASSFNNEQFF. CDR3 nucleotide sequence: TGCGCCAGCAGCTTTAACAATGAGCAGTTCTTC.

Only one count was recorded for this clone. This chain connects TRBV7-6 to TRBJ2-2; a weak D match, TRBD2 (5 bases). V shed 0 bases and J shed 6 bases, with 5 bases lying between them. This CDR3 has 13 amino acids. Germline V CDR1 and CDR2: SGHVS, FNYEAQ. In DNA, the CDR3 is TGTGCCAGCAGCTTAGCGGAGGCCGGGGAGCTGTTTTTT. Its translation is CASSLAEAGELFF.

The CDR3 protein is CASSGRRQPSYEQYF. As DNA, the CDR3 is TGTGCCAGCAGTGGTCGGAGACAGCCCTCCTACGAGCAGTACTTC. This sequence joins TRBV28 and TRBJ2-7; D is perhaps TRBD1 (5 bases). The V and J ends lost 5 bases and 0 bases respectively, with 14 bases between them. Germline CDR1 reads MDHEN; CDR2 reads SYDVKM. The length of the CDR3 is 15 residues.

This chain uses TRBV19 with TRBJ1-4; TRBD1 matches 8 bases. J gave up 5 bases and V 5 bases, and 7 bases lay outside the gene matches. CDR1 is LNHDA and CDR2 is SQIVND in the germline V gene (reference sequence). The CDR3 sequence is 15 residues long. The CDR3 reads CASSVTGGYNEKLFF. The DNA of the CDR3 is TGTGCCAGTAGTGTCACAGGGGGGTACAATGAAAAACTGTTTTTT.